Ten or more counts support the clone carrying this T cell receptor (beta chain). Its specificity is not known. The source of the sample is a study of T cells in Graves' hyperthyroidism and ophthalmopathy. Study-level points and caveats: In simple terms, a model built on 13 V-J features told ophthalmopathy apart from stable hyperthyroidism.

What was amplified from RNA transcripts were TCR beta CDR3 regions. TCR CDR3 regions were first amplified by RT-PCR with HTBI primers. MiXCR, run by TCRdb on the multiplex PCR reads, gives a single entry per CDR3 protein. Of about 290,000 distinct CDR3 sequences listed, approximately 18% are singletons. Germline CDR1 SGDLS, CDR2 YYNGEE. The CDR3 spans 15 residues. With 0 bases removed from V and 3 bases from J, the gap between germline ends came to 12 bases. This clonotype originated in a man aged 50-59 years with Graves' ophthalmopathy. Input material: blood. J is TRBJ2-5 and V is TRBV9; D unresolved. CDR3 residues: CASSVAVGREETQYF. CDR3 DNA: TGTGCCAGCAGCGTAGCTGTTGGCCGCGAAGAGACCCAGTACTTC.